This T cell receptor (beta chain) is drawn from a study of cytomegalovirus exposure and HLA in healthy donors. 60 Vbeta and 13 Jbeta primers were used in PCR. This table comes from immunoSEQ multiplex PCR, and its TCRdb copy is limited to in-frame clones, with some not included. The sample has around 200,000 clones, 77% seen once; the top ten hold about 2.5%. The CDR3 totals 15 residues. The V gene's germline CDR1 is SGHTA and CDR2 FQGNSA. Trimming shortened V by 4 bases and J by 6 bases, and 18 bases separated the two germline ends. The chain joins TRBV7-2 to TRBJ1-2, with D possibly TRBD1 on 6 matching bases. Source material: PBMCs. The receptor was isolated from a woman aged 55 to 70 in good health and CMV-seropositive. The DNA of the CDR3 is TGTGCCAGCAGCTCTAAGGGGCGGGGGGGCGATGGCTACACCTTC. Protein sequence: CASSSKGRGGDGYTF. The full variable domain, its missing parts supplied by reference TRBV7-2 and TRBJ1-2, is GAGVSQSPSNKVTEKGKDVELRCDPISGHTALYWYRQSLGQGLEFLIYFQGNSAPDKSGLPSDRFSAERTGGSVSTLTIQRTQQEDSAVYLCASSSKGRGGDGYTFGSGTRLTVV.